This TCR beta chain was obtained from a study of T-cell memory formation after mild COVID-19. On this clonotype: Its antigen is unknown.

Whole-study results and caveats: The appearance of some responding clones in pre-infection memory suggested that cross-reactive memory joined. The CD4+ clones that contracted clustered mainly within CM and EM, and the CD8+ clones concentrated in EMRA.

Trimming took off 1 base at V and 3 bases at J, with 5 bases between the two ends. The CDR3 sequence is 12 residues long. The germline CDR1 and CDR2 sequences are SGHRS and YFSETQ. TCRdb processed the 5' RACE reads anew with MiXCR; each CDR3 protein has one entry. Of hundreds of thousands of distinct CDR3 sequences detected, roughly 22% appear once; the ten largest clones hold about 12%. The sequence came from an adult woman who had mild COVID-19 (a few samples of this study predate the infection). Cell type and time point are not known. V is TRBV5-1 and J is TRBJ2-7; D gene unclear. Material: PBMCs or a T cell subset sorted from them (not recorded which). The CDR3 nucleotides are TGCGCCAGCAGCTTGAAGGGCTACGAGCAGTACTTC. Protein: CASSLKGYEQYF.